Below are 4 T cell receptor beta chains sequenced from a single sample in a study of blood T cell repertoires in COVID-19. TCRdb's table, derived via immunoSEQ multiplex PCR, lists solely in-frame clones and lacks some. This table holds over 150,000 clones, roughly 87% found once. Material: PBMCs or T cells enriched from blood (not recorded which). These receptor sequences come from a woman under 40 who had recovered from COVID-19.

The chain joins TRBV30 to TRBJ2-3, with 11 bases that match TRBD2. CDR3 length: 15 residues. The germline gives CDR1 GTSNPN, CDR2 SVGIG (reference sequence). V lost 4 bases and J lost 3; bases outside the gene matches: 6. This CDR3 is CAWNWASGRTDTQYF. The DNA of the CDR3 is TGTGCCTGGAATTGGGCTAGCGGGAGGACAGATACGCAGTATTTT. Using reference TRBV30 and TRBJ2-3 for the parts outside the CDR3, the full variable domain is SQTIHQWPATLVQPVGSPLSLECTVEGTSNPNLYWYRQAAGRGLQLLFYSVGIGQISSEVPQNLSASRPQDRQFILSSKKLLLSDSGFYLCAWNWASGRTDTQYFGPGTRLTVL.

The chain has TRBV2 and TRBJ1-6; 7 nucleotides align to TRBD1. V was pared by 7 bases and J by 7 bases, with 10 bases of the junction left unmatched. The CDR3 runs to 15 residues. Germline CDR1 and CDR2: SNHLY and FYNNEI. This CDR3 reads CASTRDSLENSPLHF. The CDR3, as DNA: TGTGCCAGCACCCGGGACAGCCTCGAGAATTCACCCCTCCACTTT.

The rearrangement joins TRBV13 to TRBJ2-3, with no clear D. Trimming cost V 5 bases and J 4 bases, with 16 bases left between them. CDR1 and CDR2 (germline): PRHDT, FYEKMQ (reference sequence). There are 15 residues in the CDR3. The CDR3 nucleotides are TGTGCCAGCAGCCAGTGGCCCGCTGAGGCAGATACGCAGTATTTT. This sequence encodes CASSQWPAEADTQYF.

The chain joins TRBV27 to TRBJ1-6; D not resolved. CDR3 size: 18 residues. Germline V CDR1 and CDR2: MNHEY, SMNVEV (reference sequence). Trimming took 7 bases from V and 6 from J, leaving 25 bases between them. CDR3 DNA: TGTGCCAGCACCCCAGGTTCAAGACGCCCTTCTTCTAATTCACCCCTCCACTTT. Protein: CASTPGSRRPSSNSPLHF.